This T cell receptor beta chain is from a study of regulatory T cells in long-lasting Graves disease. The CDR3 spans 14 residues. Trimming shortened V by 0 bases and J by 6 bases, and 11 bases separated the two germline ends. CDR1 and CDR2 (germline): MNHEY, SVGAGI. Only a few counts were recorded for this clonotype. Construction of the TCR beta libraries employed iRepertoire HTBI primers in conjunction with Arm-PCR of CDR3 regions. In the authors' methods: Identification across samples found some 60 TRBV and 11 to 15 TRBJ segments. TCRdb redid the calling of the multiplex PCR reads with MiXCR, one entry per CDR3 protein. The V and J calls, along with clone size, are taken from TCRdb and not from the paper's own processing. The table lists 400,000 to 500,000 distinct CDR3 sequences, 15% of them singletons. Time point given: newly diagnosed GD, antithyroid drugs for less than 3 months. After RNA was extracted from PBMCs, the TCR library was made from it.

These same records also appear under a second study, on T cells in Graves' hyperthyroidism and ophthalmopathy.

V gene TRBV6-5 combines with J gene TRBJ1-2; D is unresolved. This specimen consisted of peripheral blood mononuclear cells (PBMCs), obtained at new diagnosis, from a patient treated with antithyroid drugs. The source of this sequence is a woman aged 40 to 50 with Graves disease. The CDR3 here is CASSYSRGADGYTF. The CDR3 coding sequence is TGTGCCAGCAGTTACTCACGAGGTGCGGATGGCTACACCTTC.